This T cell receptor beta chain was recorded in a study of post-analysis software for immune sequencing data. Study as a whole: Patients had relapsing-remitting, secondary progressive or progressive-relapsing multiple sclerosis; some lacked subtype.

This clonotype was counted at least ten times. Antigen: not known. TCR beta libraries were prepared from cDNA with unique molecular identifiers. Some 500,000 cDNA molecules were obtained per 1 to 10 million input T cells. Via MiXCR, TCRdb re-called the PCR reads, giving one row per CDR3 protein. The sample lists 180,000 or so distinct CDR3 sequences, over 25% occurring once. The study, taken as a whole, reports: Comparison of patients with controls showed about 5 TRBV segments more frequent in patients, TRBV5-6, TRBV5-1 and TRBV20-1 among them. A significant reduction in normalized Chao1 diversity was observed in multiple sclerosis patients versus controls. F measure clustering grouped samples strongly by preparation batch.

The CDR3 is 14 amino acids. Germline CDR1 and CDR2: SGHDT and YYEEEE. Trimming took off 0 bases at V and 7 bases at J, with 8 bases between the two ends. The sequence came from a girl younger than 18 with multiple sclerosis. The chain combines TRBV5-6 with TRBJ1-6; tentative D call: TRBD1 (6 bases). The source material was blood. The CDR3 loop reads CASSLGTANSPLHF. In DNA form, the CDR3 reads TGTGCCAGCAGCTTGGGGACAGCGAATTCACCCCTCCACTTT.